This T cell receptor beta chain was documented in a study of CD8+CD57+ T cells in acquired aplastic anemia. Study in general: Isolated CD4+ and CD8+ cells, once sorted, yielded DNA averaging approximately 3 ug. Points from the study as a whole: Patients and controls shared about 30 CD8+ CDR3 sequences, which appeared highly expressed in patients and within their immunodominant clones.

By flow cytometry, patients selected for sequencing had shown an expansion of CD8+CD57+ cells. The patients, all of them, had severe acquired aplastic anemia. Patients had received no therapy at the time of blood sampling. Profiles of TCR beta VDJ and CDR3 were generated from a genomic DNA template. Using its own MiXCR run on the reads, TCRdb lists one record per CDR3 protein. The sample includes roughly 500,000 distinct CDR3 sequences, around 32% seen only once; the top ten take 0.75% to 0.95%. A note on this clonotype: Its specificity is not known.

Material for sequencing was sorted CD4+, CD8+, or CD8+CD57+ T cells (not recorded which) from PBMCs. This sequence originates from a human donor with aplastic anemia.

CDR3: CASRLGQSTEAFF. DNA for the CDR3: TGTGCCAGCAGACTCGGACAATCGACTGAAGCTTTCTTT. The V and J genes are TRBV6-4 and TRBJ1-1; D is possibly TRBD1 (5 bases). The CDR3 consists of 13 residues. V lost 6 bases and J lost 5, with 13 bases in between. The germline V gene has CDR1 MRHNA and CDR2 SNTAGT.